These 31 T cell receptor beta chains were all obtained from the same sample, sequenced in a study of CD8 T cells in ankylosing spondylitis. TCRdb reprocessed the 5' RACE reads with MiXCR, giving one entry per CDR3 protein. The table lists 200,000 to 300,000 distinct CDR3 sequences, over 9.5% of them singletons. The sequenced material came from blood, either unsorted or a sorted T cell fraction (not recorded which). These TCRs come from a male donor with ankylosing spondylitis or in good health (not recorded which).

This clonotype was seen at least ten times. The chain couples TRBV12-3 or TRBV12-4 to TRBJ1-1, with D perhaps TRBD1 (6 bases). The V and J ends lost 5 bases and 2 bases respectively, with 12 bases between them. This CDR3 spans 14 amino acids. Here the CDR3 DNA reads TGTGCCAGCAGTCGCCGGGACACCAACACTGAAGCTTTCTTT. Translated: CASSRRDTNTEAFF.

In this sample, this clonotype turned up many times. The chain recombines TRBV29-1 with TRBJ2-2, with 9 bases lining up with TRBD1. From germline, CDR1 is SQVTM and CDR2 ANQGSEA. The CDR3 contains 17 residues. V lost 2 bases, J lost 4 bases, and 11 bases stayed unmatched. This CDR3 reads CSVESGTGSVGTGELFF. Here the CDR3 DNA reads TGCAGCGTTGAATCCGGGACAGGGTCGGTAGGCACCGGGGAGCTGTTTTTT.

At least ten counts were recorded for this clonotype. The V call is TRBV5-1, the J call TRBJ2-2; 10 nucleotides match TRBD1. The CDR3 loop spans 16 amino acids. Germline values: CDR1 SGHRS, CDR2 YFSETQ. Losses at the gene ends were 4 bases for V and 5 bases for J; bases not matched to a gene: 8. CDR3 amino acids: CASSLHGTGETGELFF. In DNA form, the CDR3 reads TGCGCCAGCAGCCTCCACGGGACAGGGGAAACCGGGGAGCTGTTTTTT.

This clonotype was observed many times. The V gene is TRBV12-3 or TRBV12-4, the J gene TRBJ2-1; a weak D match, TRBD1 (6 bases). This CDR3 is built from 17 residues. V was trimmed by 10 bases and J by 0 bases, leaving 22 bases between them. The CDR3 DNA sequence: TGTGCCACCATCTTAGCCGAAAGAGGGGGCTCCTACAATGAGCAGTTCTTC. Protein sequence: CATILAERGGSYNEQFF.

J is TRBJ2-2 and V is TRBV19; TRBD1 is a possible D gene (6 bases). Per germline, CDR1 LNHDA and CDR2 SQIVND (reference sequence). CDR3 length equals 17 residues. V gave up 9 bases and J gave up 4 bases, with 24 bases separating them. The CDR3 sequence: CASHMVETGYGTGELFF. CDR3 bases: TGTGCCAGCCATATGGTGGAGACAGGTTACGGCACCGGGGAGCTGTTTTTT. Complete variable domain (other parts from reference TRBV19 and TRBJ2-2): DGGITQSPKYLFRKEGQNVTLSCEQNLNHDAMYWYRQDPGQGLRLIYYSQIVNDFQKGDIAEGYSVSREKKESFPLTVTSAQKNPTAFYLCASHMVETGYGTGELFFGEGSRLTVL.

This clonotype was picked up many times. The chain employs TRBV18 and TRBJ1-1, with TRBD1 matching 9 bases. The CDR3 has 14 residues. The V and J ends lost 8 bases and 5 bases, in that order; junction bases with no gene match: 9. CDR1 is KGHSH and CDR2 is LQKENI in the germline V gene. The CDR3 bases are TGTGCCAGCGCCTCCGGGACAGGGAGGACTGAAGCTTTCTTT. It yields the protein CASASGTGRTEAFF.

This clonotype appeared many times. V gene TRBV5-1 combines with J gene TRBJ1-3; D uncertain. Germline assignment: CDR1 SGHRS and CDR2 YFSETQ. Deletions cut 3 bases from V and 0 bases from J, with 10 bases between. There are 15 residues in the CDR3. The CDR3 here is CASSYLTGSGNTIYF. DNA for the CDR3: TGCGCCAGCAGCTACCTGACGGGCTCTGGAAACACCATATATTTT.

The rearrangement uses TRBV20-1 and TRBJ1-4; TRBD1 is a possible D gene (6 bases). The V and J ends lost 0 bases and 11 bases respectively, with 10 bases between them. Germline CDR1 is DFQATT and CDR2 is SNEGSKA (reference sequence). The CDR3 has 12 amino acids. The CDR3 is CSARDGGGKLFF. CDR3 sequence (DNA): TGCAGTGCTAGAGATGGGGGCGGGAAACTGTTTTTT.

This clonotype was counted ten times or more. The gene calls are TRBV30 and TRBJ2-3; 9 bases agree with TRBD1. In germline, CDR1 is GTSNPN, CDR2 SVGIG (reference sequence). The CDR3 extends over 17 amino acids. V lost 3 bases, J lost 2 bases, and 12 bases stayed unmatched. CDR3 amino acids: CAWRQWGTGTLTDTQYF. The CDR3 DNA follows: TGTGCCTGGAGGCAGTGGGGGACAGGGACGCTCACAGATACGCAGTATTTT. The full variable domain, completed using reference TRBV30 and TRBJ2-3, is SQTIHQWPATLVQPVGSPLSLECTVEGTSNPNLYWYRQAAGRGLQLLFYSVGIGQISSEVPQNLSASRPQDRQFILSSKKLLLSDSGFYLCAWRQWGTGTLTDTQYFGPGTRLTVL.

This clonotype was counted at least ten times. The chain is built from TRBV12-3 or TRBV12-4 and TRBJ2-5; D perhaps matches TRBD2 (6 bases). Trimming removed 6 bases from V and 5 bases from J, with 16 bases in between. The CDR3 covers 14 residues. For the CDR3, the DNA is TGTGCCAGCAGCCCTACTAGCTTCTTGGAGACCCAGTACTTC. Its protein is CASSPTSFLETQYF.

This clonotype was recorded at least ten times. The CDR3 region is CASSSRTSSTDTQYF. CDR3 nucleotide sequence: TGCGCCAGCAGCTCCCGGACTAGCAGCACAGATACGCAGTATTTT. This chain joins TRBV5-1 and TRBJ2-3, with 8 bases matching TRBD2. Germline CDR1 SGHRS, CDR2 YFSETQ. J gave up 0 bases and V 3 bases, and 3 bases lay outside the gene matches. The CDR3 totals 15 residues. Complete variable domain (other parts from reference TRBV5-1 and TRBJ2-3): KAGVTQTPRYLIKTRGQQVTLSCSPISGHRSVSWYQQTPGQGLQFLFEYFSETQRNKGNFPGRFSGRQFSNSRSEMNVSTLELGDSALYLCASSSRTSSTDTQYFGPGTRLTVL.

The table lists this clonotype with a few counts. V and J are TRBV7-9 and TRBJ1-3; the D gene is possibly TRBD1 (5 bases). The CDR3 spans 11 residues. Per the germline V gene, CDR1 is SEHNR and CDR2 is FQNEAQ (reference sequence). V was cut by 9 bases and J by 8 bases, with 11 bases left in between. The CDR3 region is CASNAGDTIYF. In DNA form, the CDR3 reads TGTGCCAGTAATGCGGGGGACACCATATATTTT.

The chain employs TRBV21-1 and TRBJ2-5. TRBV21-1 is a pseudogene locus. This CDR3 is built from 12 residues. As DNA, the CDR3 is TGTGCCAGCAGCAAAGAAAGCCAGATCCGGTACTTC. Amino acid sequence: CASSKESQIRYF.

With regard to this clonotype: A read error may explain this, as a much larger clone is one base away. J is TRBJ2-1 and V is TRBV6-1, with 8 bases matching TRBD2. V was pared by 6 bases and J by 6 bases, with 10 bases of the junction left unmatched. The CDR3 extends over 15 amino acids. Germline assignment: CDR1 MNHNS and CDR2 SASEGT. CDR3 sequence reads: CASSPGTRPTNEQFF. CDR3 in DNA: TGTGCCAGCAGCCCCGGGACTAGACCAACCAATGAGCAGTTCTTC.

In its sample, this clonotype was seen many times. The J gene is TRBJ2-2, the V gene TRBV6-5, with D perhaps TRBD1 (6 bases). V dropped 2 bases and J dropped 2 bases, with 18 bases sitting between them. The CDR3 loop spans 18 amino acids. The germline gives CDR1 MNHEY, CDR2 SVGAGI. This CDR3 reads CASSYASGAGSNTGELFF. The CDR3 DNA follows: TGTGCCAGCAGTTACGCCTCAGGGGCCGGGTCTAACACCGGGGAGCTGTTTTTT.

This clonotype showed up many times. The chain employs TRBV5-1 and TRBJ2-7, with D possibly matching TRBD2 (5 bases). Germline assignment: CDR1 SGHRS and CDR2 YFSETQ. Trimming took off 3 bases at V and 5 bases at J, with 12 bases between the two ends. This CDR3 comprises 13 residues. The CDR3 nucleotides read TGCGCCAGCAGCTGGGGTAGCGAGAACGAGCAGTACTTC. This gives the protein CASSWGSENEQYF.

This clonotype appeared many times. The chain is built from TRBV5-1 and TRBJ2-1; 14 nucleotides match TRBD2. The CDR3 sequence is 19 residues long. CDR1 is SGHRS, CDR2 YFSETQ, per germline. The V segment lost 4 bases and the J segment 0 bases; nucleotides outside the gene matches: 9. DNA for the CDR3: TGCGCCAGCAGCCCGGGACTAGCGGGAGTAGGGATCTCCTACAATGAGCAGTTCTTC. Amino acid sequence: CASSPGLAGVGISYNEQFF. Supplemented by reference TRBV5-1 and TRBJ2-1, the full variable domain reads KAGVTQTPRYLIKTRGQQVTLSCSPISGHRSVSWYQQTPGQGLQFLFEYFSETQRNKGNFPGRFSGRQFSNSRSEMNVSTLELGDSALYLCASSPGLAGVGISYNEQFFGPGTRLTVL.

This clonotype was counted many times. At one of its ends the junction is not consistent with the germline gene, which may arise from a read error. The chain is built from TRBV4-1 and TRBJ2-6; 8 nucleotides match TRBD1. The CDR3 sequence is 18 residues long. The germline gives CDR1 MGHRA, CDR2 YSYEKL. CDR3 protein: CASSQGQGAGSGANVLTF. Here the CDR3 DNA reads TGCGCCAGCAGTCAAGGTCAGGGGGCAGGCTCTGGGGCCAACGTCCTGACTTTC.

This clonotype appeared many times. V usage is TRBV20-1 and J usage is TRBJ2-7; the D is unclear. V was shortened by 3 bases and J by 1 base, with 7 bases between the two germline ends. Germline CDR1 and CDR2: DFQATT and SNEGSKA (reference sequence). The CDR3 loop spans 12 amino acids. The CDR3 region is CSASPGSYEQYF. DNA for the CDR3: TGCAGTGCTAGTCCCGGTTCCTACGAGCAGTACTTC.

In DNA form, the CDR3 reads TGCGCCAGCAGCCGACTTATGACAGCCTCGAACACCGGGGAGCTGTTTTTT. It codes for CASSRLMTASNTGELFF. This chain uses TRBV5-1 with TRBJ2-2, with a tentative D call TRBD1 (5 bases). V was shortened by 4 bases and J by 0 bases, with 16 bases between the two germline ends. The CDR3 loop spans 17 amino acids. Germline V lookup: CDR1 SGHRS, CDR2 YFSETQ.

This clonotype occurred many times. The CDR3 is CASSLDVPVVGSGEQFF. The DNA for the CDR3 is TGTGCCAGCAGCTTAGATGTGCCCGTGGTGGGATCGGGCGAGCAGTTCTTC. The V call is TRBV7-8, the J call TRBJ2-1; D gene unclear. The germline V gene has CDR1 SGHVS and CDR2 FQNEAQ. Trimming removed 1 base at V and 10 bases at J, with 23 bases between. This CDR3 comprises 17 residues.

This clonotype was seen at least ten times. The CDR3 loop reads CATSRRGSGANVLTF. CDR3 DNA: TGTGCCACCAGCAGAAGAGGCTCCGGGGCCAACGTCCTGACTTTC. This sequence joins TRBV15 and TRBJ2-6; no firm D call. V dropped 2 bases and J dropped 4 bases, with 9 bases sitting between them. Germline CDR1 and CDR2: LNHNV and YYDKDF (reference sequence). The CDR3 covers 15 residues. The complete variable domain, with remaining parts taken from reference TRBV15 and TRBJ2-6, reads DAMVIQNPRYQVTQFGKPVTLSCSQTLNHNVMYWYQQKSSQAPKLLFHYYDKDFNNEADTPDNFQSRRPNTSFCFLDIRSPGLGDTAMYLCATSRRGSGANVLTFGAGSRLTVL.

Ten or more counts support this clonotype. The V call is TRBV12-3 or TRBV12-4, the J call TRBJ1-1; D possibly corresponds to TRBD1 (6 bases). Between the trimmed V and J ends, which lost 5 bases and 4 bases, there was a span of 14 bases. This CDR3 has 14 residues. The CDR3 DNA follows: TGTGCCAGCAGTCTCACAGGGCTTCCCACTGAAGCTTTCTTT. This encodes CASSLTGLPTEAFF.

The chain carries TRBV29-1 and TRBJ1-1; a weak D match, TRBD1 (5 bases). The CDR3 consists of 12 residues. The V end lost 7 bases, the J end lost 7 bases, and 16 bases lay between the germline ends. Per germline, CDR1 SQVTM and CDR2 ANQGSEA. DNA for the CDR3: TGCAGCGCAACCGGACATTCTATTGAAGCTTTCTTT. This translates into CSATGHSIEAFF.

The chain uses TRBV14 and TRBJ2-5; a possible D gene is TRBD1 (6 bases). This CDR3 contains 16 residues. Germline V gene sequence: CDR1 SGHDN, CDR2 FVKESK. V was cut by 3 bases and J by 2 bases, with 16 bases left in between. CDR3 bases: TGTGCCAGCAGCCATCCCTACGGGACAACTCAAGAGACCCAGTACTTC. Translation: CASSHPYGTTQETQYF. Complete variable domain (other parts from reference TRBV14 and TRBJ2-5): EAGVTQFPSHSVIEKGQTVTLRCDPISGHDNLYWYRRVMGKEIKFLLHFVKESKQDESGMPNNRFLAERTGGTYSTLKVQPAELEDSGVYFCASSHPYGTTQETQYFGPGTRLLVL.

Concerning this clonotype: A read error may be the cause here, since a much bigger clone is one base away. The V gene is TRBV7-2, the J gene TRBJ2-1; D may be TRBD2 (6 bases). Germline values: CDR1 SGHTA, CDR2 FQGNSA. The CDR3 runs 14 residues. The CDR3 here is CVSSPAGWNNEQFF. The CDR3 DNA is TGTGTCAGCAGCCCCGCGGGGTGGAACAATGAGCAGTTCTTC.

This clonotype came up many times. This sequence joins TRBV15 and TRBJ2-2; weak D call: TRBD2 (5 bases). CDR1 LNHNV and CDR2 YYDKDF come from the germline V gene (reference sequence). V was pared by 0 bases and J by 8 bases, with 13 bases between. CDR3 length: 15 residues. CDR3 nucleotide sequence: TGTGCCACCAGCAGAGATGGACTCCCTTTTGGGGAGCTGTTTTTT. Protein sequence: CATSRDGLPFGELFF.

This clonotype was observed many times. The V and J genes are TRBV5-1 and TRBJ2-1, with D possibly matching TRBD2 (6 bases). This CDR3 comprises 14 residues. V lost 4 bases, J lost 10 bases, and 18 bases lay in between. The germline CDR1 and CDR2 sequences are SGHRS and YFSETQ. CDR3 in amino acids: CASSVSGGEWEQFF. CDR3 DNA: TGCGCCAGCAGCGTTAGCGGTGGGGAATGGGAGCAGTTCTTC.

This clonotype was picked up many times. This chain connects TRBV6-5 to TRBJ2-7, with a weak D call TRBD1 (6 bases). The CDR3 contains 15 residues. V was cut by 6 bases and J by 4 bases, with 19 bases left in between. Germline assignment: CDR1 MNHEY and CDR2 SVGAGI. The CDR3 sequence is CASSSSAQGSYEQYF. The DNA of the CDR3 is TGTGCCAGCAGCTCCTCTGCACAGGGCTCGTACGAGCAGTACTTC.

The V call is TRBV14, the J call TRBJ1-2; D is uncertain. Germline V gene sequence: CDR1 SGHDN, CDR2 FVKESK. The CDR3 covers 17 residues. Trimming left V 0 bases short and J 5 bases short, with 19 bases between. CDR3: CASSQEVGAGSWYGYTF. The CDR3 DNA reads TGTGCCAGCAGCCAAGAAGTAGGCGCCGGGTCCTGGTATGGCTACACCTTC. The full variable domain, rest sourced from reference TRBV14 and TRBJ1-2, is EAGVTQFPSHSVIEKGQTVTLRCDPISGHDNLYWYRRVMGKEIKFLLHFVKESKQDESGMPNNRFLAERTGGTYSTLKVQPAELEDSGVYFCASSQEVGAGSWYGYTFGSGTRLTVV.

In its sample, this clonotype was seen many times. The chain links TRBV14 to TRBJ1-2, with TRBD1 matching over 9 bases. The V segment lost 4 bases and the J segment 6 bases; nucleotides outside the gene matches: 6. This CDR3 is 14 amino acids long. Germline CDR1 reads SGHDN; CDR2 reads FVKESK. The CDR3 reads CASSPGTGLDGYTF. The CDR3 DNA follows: TGTGCCAGCAGCCCCGGGACAGGGCTCGATGGCTACACCTTC.